This TCR beta chain stems from a study of blood T cell repertoires in COVID-19. TCRdb keeps only in-frame clones here, not all; method: immunoSEQ multiplex PCR. The repertoire includes about 370,000 clones, around nine tenths of them detected once, and around 1.7% sits in the top ten. The clonotype comes from a woman in her twenties or thirties who had recovered from COVID-19. Material: PBMCs or T cells enriched from blood (not recorded which).

The DNA of the CDR3 is TGTGCTAGTAGGGGACTACAATACGAGCAGTACTTC. Encoded protein: CASRGLQYEQYF. This sequence joins TRBV12-5 and TRBJ2-7; 7 nucleotides match TRBD2. In germline, CDR1 is LGHNT, CDR2 FRNRAP. J gave up 4 bases and V 8 bases, and 5 bases lay outside the gene matches. This CDR3 comprises 12 residues.